This paragraph covers one TCR beta chain sequence. This clonotype has a single count. Its specific antigen is unknown. The junction departs from germline at one end; a sequencing error may be responsible. Taken from cysteine to phenylalanine, the CDR3 has 14 residues. This entry keeps only the CDR3 DNA: 42 bases, framed from base 1. The germline V gene sets CDR1 to MNHEY and CDR2 to SVGAGI. Total RNA and DNA were co-extracted from roughly 20-30 mg of bulk tissue with the AllPrep DNA/RNA mini kit, without cell sorting. Four or five patients with histopathologically diagnosed primary liver carcinoma underwent surgical resection in China between 2015 and 2016. Chronic HBV infection was present in the patients, and the patients were treatment-naive at sampling. Five spatially separated regions were sampled per tumor: superior, inferior, left-lateral and right-lateral poles, plus the tumor centre. More than 75% viable tumor cells were found by histology in every tumor sample. Each fresh piece of tumor and adjacent tissue was cut in two, with one half stored in RNAlater at -80 degrees C and the other half sent for histology.

Starting from approximately 500 ng total RNA, TCRbeta-specific cDNA was produced by reverse transcription with a constant-region primer and ProtoScript II reverse transcriptase. Three nested multiplex PCR rounds, following a slightly modified ARM-PCR procedure, were used to build the TCRbeta libraries. Each of the first two PCR rounds ran for about 9 cycles and used multiplex TRBV1-TRBV30 forward primers together with a Cbeta reverse primer. Sample barcodes and Illumina adapters were added in a final 25-cycle PCR using Deep VentR polymerase. Before sequencing, amplicons between 200 and 500 bp were purified from gel using a QIAquick gel extraction kit. An Illumina HiSeq 2500 was used to sequence the TCRbeta amplicons with 250-bp paired-end reads. Per the original workflow: Reads were quality-trimmed with Trimmomatic v0.33, and paired reads were merged with FLASH v1.2.11 to recover full CDR3 sequences. V, D and J germline segments were assigned to the rearranged TCRbeta sequences using MiGEC v1.2.1b. Clonotype statistics, along with Shannon-Wiener diversity indices, were calculated using VDJtools v1.0.0. To reduce sampling bias, subsequent analyses other than the diversity analysis used only the 250 most abundant clonotypes in each sample. TCRdb ran its own pipeline on the public reads, namely fastp trimming at Q25 and MiXCR clone calling, and kept in-frame beta chains. Entries are consolidated by CDR3 protein sequence, retaining the most common genes and DNA. These V and J calls derive from TCRdb rather than the authors' analysis. The sample includes more than 75,000 distinct CDR3 sequences, with roughly 72% observed a single time. Jointly, the top ten make up 15% to 20% of the sample.

This record belongs to a study of tumor-infiltrating lymphocytes in primary liver carcinoma (TCRdb year 2017). The study in broad terms: Hepatocellular carcinoma (four) or combined HCC and intrahepatic cholangiocarcinoma (one) was present in the five patients, who were three men and two women aged 30 to 69 years. Tumors of the five patients were stage T1-T3 N0M0 with maximum diameters of roughly 4 to 11 cm. Repertoires from technical replicates were highly reproducible, with mean shared-clone rates approximately 0.9 and correlation coefficients above 0.95. The study combined TCRbeta repertoire sequencing, expression microarrays and whole-exome sequencing across five regions of each liver tumor, with adjacent normal tissue and blood. A total of some 35 specimens from 5 patients underwent TCRbeta repertoire sequencing, comprising about 25 tumor regions, 5 adjacent noncancerous liver tissues and 5 peripheral blood samples. Each sample produced about 3.65 to 8 million productive TCRbeta reads, and read depth showed no significant difference between tissue types. Agilent mRNA microarray profiling was performed on the 25 tumor region samples to relate TCRbeta repertoire diversity to the local molecular phenotype.

Here is what the overall study found, with its caveats: Repertoire overlap was higher between tumor regions (mean around 35%) than tumor-adjacent (17%) or tumor-blood (roughly 14%) pairs, consistent with antigen-driven expansion. A significantly larger repertoire fraction was made up by the top 250 clones in tumors than in blood (p = 0.039). Only the TCR beta chain was sequenced, which likely underestimates true repertoire diversity because unpaired alpha chains were not captured. Just about 7-25% of top clones turned up in all five regions of a tumor, which suggests spatial heterogeneity among tumor-infiltrating T cells. With just five or six patients in the study, the authors point out that the findings should be validated in a larger study. Because the samples were bulk and unsorted, CD4+ and CD8+ T cell repertoires could not be compared.

This clonotype originated in a man aged 35-49 years with primary liver carcinoma and hepatitis B virus infection. Sequencing was done on a sample of liver tumor tissue from sampling region 1. What this sample's cell subset or site label stands for: tumor region T1, superior pole. The sequence links TRBV6-5 to TRBJ1-3; matching of 6 bases hints at TRBD1 as the D gene. The DNA reads TGCGCCATCAGTTACCCCAGGGGTGAGGCCACCATATATTTT. This yields the protein CAISYPRGEATIYF.